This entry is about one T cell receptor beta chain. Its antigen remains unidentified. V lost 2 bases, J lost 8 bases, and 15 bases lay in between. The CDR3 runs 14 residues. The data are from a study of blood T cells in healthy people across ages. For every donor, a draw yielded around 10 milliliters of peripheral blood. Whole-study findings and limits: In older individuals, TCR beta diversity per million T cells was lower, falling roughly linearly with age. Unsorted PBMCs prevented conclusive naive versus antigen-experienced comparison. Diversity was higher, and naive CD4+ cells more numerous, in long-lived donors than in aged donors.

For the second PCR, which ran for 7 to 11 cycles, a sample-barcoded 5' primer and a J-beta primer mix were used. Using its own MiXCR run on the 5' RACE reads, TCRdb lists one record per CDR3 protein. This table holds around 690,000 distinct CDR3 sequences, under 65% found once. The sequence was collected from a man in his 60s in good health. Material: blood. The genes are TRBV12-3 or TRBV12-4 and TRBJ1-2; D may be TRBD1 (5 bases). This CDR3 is CASSLWGLSGGYTF. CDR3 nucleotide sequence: TGTGCCAGCAGTTTATGGGGACTCTCGGGGGGCTACACCTTC.